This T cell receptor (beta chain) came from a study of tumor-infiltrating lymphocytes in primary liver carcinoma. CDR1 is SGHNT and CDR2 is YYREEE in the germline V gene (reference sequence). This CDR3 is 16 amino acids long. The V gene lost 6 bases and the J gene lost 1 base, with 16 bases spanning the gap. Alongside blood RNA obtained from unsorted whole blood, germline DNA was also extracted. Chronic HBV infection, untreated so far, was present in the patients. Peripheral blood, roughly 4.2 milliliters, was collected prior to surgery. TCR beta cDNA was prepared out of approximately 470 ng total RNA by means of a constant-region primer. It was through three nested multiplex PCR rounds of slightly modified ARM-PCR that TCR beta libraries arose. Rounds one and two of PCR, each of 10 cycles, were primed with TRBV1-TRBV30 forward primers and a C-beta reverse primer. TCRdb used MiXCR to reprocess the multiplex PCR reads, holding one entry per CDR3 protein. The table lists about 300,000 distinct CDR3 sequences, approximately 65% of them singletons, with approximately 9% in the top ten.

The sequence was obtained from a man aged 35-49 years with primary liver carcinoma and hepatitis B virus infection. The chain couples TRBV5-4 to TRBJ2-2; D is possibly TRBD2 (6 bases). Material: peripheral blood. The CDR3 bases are TGTGCCAGCAACTGGGGGGTGACTCAGAACACCGGGGAGCTGTTTTTT. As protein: CASNWGVTQNTGELFF. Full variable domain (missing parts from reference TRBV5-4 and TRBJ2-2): ETGVTQSPTHLIKTRGQQVTLRCSSQSGHNTVSWYQQALGQGPQFIFQYYREEENGRGNFPPRFSGLQFPNYSSELNVNALELDDSALYLCASNWGVTQNTGELFFGEGSRLTVL.